This T cell receptor (beta chain) was observed in a study of CD8+CD57+ T cells in acquired aplastic anemia. Study overall: DNA from sorted CD4+ and CD8+ cells averaged roughly 3.4 ug.

Germline trimming cut 7 bases from V and 2 bases from J; bases unmatched to any gene: 10. Germline assignment: CDR1 WSHSY and CDR2 SAAADI. This CDR3 comprises 15 residues. A remark on this clonotype: Its antigen is undetermined.

Genomic DNA served as template for TCR beta VDJ and CDR3 profiling. In TCRdb, the reads were re-called with MiXCR into one record per CDR3 protein. The table has 200,000 or so distinct CDR3 sequences, 64% seen once; the top ten hold approximately 44%. Findings and caveats of the study: The number of CD8+ CDR3 sequences shared by patients and controls was twenty-nine.

V gene TRBV10-2 combines with J gene TRBJ2-7, with 8 bases matching TRBD1. The sample consisted of sorted CD4+, CD8+, or CD8+CD57+ T cells (not recorded which) from PBMCs. The TCR was taken from a human donor with severe aplastic anemia or a healthy control (not recorded which). Here the CDR3 DNA reads TGCGCCAGCATTGAAAACAGGGGGACGGCCTACGAGCAGTACTTC. Its protein product is CASIENRGTAYEQYF.